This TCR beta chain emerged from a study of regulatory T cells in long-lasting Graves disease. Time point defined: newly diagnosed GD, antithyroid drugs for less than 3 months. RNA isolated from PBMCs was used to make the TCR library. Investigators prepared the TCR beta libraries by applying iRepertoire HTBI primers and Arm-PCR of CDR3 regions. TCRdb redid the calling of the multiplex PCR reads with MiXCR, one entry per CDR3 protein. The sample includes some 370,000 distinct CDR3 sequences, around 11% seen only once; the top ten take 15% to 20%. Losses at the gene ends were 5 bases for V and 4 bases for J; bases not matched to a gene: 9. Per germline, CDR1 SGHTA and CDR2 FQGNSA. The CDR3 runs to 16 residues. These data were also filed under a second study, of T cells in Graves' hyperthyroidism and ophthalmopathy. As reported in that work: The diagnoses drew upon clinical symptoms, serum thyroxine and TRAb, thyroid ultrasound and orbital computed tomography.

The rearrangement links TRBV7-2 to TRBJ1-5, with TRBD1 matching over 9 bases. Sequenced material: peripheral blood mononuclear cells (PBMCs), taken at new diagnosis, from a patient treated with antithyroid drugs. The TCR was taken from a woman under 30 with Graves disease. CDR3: CASSRKQGAMNQPQHF. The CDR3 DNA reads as TGTGCCAGCAGCCGAAAACAGGGGGCGATGAATCAGCCCCAGCATTTT.